This TCR beta chain was captured in a study of cytomegalovirus exposure and HLA in healthy donors. General study results and limits: An analysis was carried out later, and it reportedly showed fewer N-insertions in an Asian-associated ancestry cluster than the approximately 700-donor mean. Accurate prediction of most subjects' HLA-A and HLA-B alleles from TCR beta sequences was reported.

With 60 Vbeta and 13 Jbeta primers, the PCR was carried out. The table came from immunoSEQ multiplex PCR; TCRdb's copy has only in-frame clones and leaves some out. The sample lists about 160,000 clones, more than 80% occurring once. Comments on this clone: Its antigen is as yet unknown.

It was healthy bone marrow donors who served as donors. The source is a male donor in good health and CMV-seronegative. The sequencing sample was made of PBMCs.

CDR3 residues: CASRSRDRGPISLYEQYF. The CDR3, as DNA: TGTGCCAGCAGGTCCCGGGACAGGGGGCCTATCTCCCTCTACGAGCAGTACTTC. The chain links TRBV28 to TRBJ2-7, with 12 bases aligning to TRBD1. There are 18 residues in the CDR3. V trimming: 6 bases; J trimming: 3 bases; junction bases outside the gene matches: 15. Germline CDR1 and CDR2: MDHEN and SYDVKM.